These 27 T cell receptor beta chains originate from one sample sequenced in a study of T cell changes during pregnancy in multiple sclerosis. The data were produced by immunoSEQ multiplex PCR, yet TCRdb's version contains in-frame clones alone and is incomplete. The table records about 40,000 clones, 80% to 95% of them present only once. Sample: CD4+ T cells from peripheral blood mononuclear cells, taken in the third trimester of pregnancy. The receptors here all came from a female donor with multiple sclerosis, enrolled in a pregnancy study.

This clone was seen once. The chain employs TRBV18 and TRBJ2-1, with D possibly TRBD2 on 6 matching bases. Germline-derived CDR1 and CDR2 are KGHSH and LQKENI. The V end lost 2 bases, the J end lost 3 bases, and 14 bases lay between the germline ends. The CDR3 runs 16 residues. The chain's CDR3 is CASSPNIASDYNEQFF. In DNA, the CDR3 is TGTGCCAGCTCACCAAATATCGCTAGCGACTACAATGAGCAGTTCTTC.

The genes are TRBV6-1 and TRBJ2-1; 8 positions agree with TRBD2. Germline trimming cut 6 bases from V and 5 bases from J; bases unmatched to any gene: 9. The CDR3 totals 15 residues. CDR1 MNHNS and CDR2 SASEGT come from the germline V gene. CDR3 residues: CASRVGTRSNNEQFF. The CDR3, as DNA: TGTGCCAGCAGAGTTGGGACTAGATCTAACAATGAGCAGTTCTTC.

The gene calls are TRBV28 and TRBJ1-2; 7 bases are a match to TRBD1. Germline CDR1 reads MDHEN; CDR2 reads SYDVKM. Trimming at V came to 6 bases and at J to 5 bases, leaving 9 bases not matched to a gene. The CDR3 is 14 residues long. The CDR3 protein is CASRTQGELYGYTF. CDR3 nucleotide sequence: TGTGCCAGCAGGACGCAGGGGGAGCTTTATGGCTACACCTTC.

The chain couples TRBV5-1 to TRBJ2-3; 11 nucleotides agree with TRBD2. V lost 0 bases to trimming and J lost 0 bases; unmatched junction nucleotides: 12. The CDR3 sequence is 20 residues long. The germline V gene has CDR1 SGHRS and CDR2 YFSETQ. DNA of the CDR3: TGCGCCAGCAGCTTGGGGGGACTAGCGGCTAAAAGACCAAGCACAGATACGCAGTATTTT. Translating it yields CASSLGGLAAKRPSTDTQYF. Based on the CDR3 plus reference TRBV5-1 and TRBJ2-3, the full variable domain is KAGVTQTPRYLIKTRGQQVTLSCSPISGHRSVSWYQQTPGQGLQFLFEYFSETQRNKGNFPGRFSGRQFSNSRSEMNVSTLELGDSALYLCASSLGGLAAKRPSTDTQYFGPGTRLTVL.

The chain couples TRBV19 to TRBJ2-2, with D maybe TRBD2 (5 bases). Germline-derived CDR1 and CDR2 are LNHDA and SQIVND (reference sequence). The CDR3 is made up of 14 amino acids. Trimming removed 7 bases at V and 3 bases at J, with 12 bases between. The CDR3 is CASNSAGHTGELFF. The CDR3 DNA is TGTGCCAGTAATTCTGCGGGCCACACCGGGGAGCTGTTTTTT.

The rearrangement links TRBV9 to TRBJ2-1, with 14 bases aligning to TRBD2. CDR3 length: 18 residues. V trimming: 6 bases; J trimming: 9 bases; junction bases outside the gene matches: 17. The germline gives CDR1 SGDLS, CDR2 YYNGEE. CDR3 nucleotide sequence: TGTGCCAGCACCCAGGACAGGGGGACTAGCGGGAGATCTCGTGAGCAGTTCTTC. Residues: CASTQDRGTSGRSREQFF.

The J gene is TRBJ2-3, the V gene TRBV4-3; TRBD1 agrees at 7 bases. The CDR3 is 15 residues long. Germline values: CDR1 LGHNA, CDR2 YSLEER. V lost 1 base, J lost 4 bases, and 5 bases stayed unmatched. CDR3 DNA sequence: TGCGCCAGCAGCCAAGGAGACAGGGACGCAGATACGCAGTATTTT. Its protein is CASSQGDRDADTQYF.

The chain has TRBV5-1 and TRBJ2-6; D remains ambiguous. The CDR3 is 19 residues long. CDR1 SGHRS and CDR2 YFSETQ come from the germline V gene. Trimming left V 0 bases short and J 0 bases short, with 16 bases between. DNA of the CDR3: TGCGCCAGCAGCTTGGTGGCAGGTGTACCCATCTCTGGGGCCAACGTCCTGACTTTC. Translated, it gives CASSLVAGVPISGANVLTF.

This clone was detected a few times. CDR3 DNA sequence: TGTGCCAGCAGCCCACGGGACAGGGGGCGAGGCGGGGAGCTGTTTTTT. Protein sequence: CASSPRDRGRGGELFF. The chain combines TRBV7-3 with TRBJ2-2; 12 bases agree with TRBD1. V shed 5 bases and J 7 bases; nucleotides not matched to a gene: 8. The CDR3 is 16 residues long. CDR1 SGHTA and CDR2 FQGTGA come from the germline V gene.

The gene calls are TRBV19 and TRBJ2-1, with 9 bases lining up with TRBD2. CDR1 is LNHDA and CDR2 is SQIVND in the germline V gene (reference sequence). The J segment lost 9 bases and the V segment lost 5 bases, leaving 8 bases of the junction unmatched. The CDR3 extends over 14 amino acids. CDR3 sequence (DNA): TGTGCCAGTAGTGGCGGGAGGGCCGGGGGTGAGCAGTTCTTC. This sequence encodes CASSGGRAGGEQFF. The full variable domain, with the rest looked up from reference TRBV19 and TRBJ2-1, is DGGITQSPKYLFRKEGQNVTLSCEQNLNHDAMYWYRQDPGQGLRLIYYSQIVNDFQKGDIAEGYSVSREKKESFPLTVTSAQKNPTAFYLCASSGGRAGGEQFFGPGTRLTVL.

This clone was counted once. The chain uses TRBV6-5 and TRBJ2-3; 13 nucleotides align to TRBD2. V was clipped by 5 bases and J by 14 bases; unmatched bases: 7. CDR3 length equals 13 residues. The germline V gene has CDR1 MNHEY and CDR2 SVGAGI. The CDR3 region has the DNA TGTGCCAGCAGTCGGACTAGCGGGAGACAGGGGTATTTT. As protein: CASSRTSGRQGYF.

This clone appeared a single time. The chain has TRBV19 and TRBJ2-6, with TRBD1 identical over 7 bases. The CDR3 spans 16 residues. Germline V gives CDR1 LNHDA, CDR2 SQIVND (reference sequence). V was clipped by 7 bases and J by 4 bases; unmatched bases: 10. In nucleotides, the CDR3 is TGTGCCAGTATCCCTCACACAGGGGTCGGGGCCAACGTCCTGACTTTC. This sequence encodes CASIPHTGVGANVLTF.

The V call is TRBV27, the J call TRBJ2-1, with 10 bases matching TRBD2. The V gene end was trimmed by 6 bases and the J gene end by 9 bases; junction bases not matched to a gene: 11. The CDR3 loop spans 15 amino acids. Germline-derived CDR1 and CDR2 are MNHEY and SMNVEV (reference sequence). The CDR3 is CASSSTSGIAGEQFF. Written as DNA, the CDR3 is TGTGCCAGCAGCTCAACTAGCGGGATAGCGGGTGAGCAGTTCTTC.

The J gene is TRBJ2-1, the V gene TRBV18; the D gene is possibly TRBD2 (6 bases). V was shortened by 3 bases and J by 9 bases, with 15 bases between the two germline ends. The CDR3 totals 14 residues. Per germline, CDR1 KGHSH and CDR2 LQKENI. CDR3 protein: CASSPPGRGTEQFF. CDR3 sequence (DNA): TGTGCCAGCTCACCCCCTGGGCGGGGAACTGAGCAGTTCTTC.

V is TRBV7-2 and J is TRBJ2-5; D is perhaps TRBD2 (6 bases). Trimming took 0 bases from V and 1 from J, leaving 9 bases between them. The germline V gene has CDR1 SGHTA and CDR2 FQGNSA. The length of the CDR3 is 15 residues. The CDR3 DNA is TGTGCCAGCAGCTTAGCGGCGGGAATCCAAGAGACCCAGTACTTC. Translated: CASSLAAGIQETQYF.

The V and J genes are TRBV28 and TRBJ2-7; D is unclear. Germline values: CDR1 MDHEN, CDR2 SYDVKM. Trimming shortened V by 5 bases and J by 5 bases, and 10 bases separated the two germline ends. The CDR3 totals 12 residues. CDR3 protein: CASSIMRHEQYF. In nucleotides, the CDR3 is TGTGCCAGCAGTATAATGAGGCACGAGCAGTACTTC.

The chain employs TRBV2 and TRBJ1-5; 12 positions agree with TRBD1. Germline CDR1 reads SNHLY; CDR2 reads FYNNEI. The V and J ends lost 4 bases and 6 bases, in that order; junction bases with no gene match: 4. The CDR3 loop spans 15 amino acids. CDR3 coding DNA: TGTGCCAGCAGTGGGGGGACAGGGGGCCTTCAGCCCCAGCATTTT. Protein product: CASSGGTGGLQPQHF.

The CDR3 bases are TGTGCCAGCAGCCCTACAGGGGGCCACTACAATGAGCAGTTCTTC. It codes for CASSPTGGHYNEQFF. The V call is TRBV9, the J call TRBJ2-1; 9 bases are shared with TRBD1. The length of the CDR3 is 15 residues. V gave up 4 bases and J gave up 3 bases; unmatched junction bases: 5. Germline values: CDR1 SGDLS, CDR2 YYNGEE.

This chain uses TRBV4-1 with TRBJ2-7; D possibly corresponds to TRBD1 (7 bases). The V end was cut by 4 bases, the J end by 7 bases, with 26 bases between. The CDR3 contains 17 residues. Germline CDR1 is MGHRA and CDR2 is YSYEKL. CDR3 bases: TGCGCCAGCAGCCCAGGGGGGCTGGCGACCCCAGCGAGGGAGCAGTACTTC. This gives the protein CASSPGGLATPAREQYF.

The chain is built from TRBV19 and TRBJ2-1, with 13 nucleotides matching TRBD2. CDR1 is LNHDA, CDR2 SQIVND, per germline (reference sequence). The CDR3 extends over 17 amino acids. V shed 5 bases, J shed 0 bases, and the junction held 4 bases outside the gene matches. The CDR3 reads CASSSRTSGSSYNEQFF. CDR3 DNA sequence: TGTGCCAGTAGTTCACGGACTAGCGGGAGCTCCTACAATGAGCAGTTCTTC.

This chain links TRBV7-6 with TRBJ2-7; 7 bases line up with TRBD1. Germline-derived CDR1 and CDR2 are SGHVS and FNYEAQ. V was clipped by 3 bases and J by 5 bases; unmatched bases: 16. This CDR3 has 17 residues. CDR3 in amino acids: CASSFRRGYLLNNEQYF. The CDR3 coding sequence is TGTGCCAGCAGCTTCCGCAGGGGGTATTTATTAAACAACGAGCAGTACTTC.

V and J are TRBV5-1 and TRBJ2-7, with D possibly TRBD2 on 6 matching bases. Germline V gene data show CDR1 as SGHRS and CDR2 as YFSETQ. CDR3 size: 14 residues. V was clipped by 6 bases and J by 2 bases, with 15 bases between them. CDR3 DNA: TGCGCCAGCACCCGGGAGACCCCGACCTACGAGCAGTACTTC. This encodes CASTRETPTYEQYF.

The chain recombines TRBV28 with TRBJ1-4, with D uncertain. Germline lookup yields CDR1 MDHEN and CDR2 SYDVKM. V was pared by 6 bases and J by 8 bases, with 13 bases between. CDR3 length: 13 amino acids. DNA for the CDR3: TGTGCCAGCAGCTCTCCAGCGACCGAAAAACTGTTTTTT. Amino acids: CASSSPATEKLFF.

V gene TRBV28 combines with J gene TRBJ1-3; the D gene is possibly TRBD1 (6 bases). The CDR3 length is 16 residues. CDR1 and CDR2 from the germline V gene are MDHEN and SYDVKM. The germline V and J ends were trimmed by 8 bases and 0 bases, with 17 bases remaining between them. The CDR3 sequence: CASGGPRAHSGNTIYF. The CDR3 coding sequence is TGTGCCAGCGGGGGCCCCAGAGCCCACTCTGGAAACACCATATATTTT.

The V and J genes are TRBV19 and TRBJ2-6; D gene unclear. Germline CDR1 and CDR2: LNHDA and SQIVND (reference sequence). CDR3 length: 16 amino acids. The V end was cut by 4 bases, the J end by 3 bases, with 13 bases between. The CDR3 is CASSKTESYGANVLTF. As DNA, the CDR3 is TGTGCCAGTAGTAAAACAGAGAGCTATGGGGCCAACGTCCTGACTTTC.

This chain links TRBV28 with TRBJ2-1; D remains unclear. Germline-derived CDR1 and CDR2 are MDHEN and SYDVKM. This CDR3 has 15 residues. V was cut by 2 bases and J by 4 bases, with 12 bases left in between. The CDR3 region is CASSLNSPTYNEQFF. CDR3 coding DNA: TGTGCCAGCAGTTTAAACTCACCGACATACAATGAGCAGTTCTTC.

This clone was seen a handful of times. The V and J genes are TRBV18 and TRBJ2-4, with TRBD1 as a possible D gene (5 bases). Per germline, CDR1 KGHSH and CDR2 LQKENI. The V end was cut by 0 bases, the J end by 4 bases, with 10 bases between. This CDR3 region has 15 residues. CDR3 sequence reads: CASSPPSGIKNIQYF. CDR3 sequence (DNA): TGTGCCAGCTCACCACCGTCAGGGATAAAAAACATTCAGTACTTC.